Following are 23 T cell receptor beta chains from one sample sequenced in a study of CD4 and CD8 cells across lung adenocarcinoma regions (dated by TCRdb to 2016 to 2019). The library came from PCR. Sequencing relied on a HiSeq X Ten. TCRdb reprocessing: public reads trimmed at Q25 with fastp, clones called with MiXCR, in-frame beta chains kept. Identical CDR3 protein sequences are pooled into one entry, listed with their most common genes and DNA. Present in this sample are some 20,000 distinct CDR3 sequences, roughly half of which were seen just once. Roughly a quarter of the sample rests with the top ten. The source material was CD8+ T cells from the center of a lung tumor. The sample's cell subset or site label, in plain terms: tumor center region. The receptors here all came from a female donor with lung adenocarcinoma. The CD4 and CD8 labels of this study may be unreliable.

In the case of this clonotype: This sequence may be a read error, since a much larger clone differs from it by one base. The chain employs TRBV7-6 and TRBJ2-5; D not resolved. The J call is doubtful: the DNA matches TRBJ2-7 better. Per germline, CDR1 SGHVS and CDR2 FNYEAQ. This CDR3 region has 13 residues. The CDR3 DNA follows: TGTGCCAGCAGCTTGCATCAAACTTACGAGCAGTACTTC. It encodes CASSLHQTYEQYF.

The rearrangement uses TRBV14 and TRBJ1-1; a possible D gene is TRBD1 (5 bases). CDR3 length: 13 amino acids. Trimming took 7 bases from V and 0 from J, leaving 9 bases between them. Germline CDR1 is SGHDN and CDR2 is FVKESK. CDR3 amino acids: CASNGGMNTEAFF. For the CDR3, the DNA is TGTGCCAGCAATGGGGGTATGAACACTGAAGCTTTCTTT.

This clonotype has more than one count but fewer than ten. V usage is TRBV6-1 and J usage is TRBJ2-1; D unresolved. This CDR3 has 15 residues. Trimming removed 6 bases at V and 2 bases at J, with 14 bases between. CDR1 and CDR2 (germline): MNHNS, SASEGT. The CDR3 loop is CASRPGSLPYNEQFF. The CDR3 DNA sequence: TGTGCCAGCAGACCTGGCTCTCTCCCCTACAATGAGCAGTTCTTC.

This clonotype is medium-sized. The chain recombines TRBV25-1 with TRBJ2-1; 9 nucleotides agree with TRBD1. The J call may be incorrect, as the DNA end agrees better with TRBJ2-7. Per the germline V gene, CDR1 is MGHDK and CDR2 is SYGVNS. The CDR3 is 16 amino acids. The CDR3 coding sequence is TGTGCCAGCAGCAGGGACAGGGTACCTCTCGCCTACGAGCAGTACTTC. Translation gives CASSRDRVPLAYEQYF.

Only a few counts were recorded for this clonotype. The CDR3 spells CASHDRYDNEQFF. The CDR3 DNA reads as TGTGCCAGCCACGACAGGTACGACAATGAGCAGTTCTTC. V usage is TRBV27 and J usage is TRBJ2-1; a weak D match, TRBD1 (6 bases). V lost 8 bases and J 5 bases, leaving 13 bases between the germline ends. CDR3 length: 13 amino acids. Germline loops: CDR1 MNHEY, CDR2 SMNVEV (reference sequence).

Within the sample, this clonotype is medium-sized. This rearrangement joins TRBV6-1 to TRBJ2-5; TRBD2 agrees at 12 bases. The CDR3 contains 18 residues. Germline CDR1 reads MNHNS; CDR2 reads SASEGT. J was trimmed by 2 bases and V by 2 bases; bases with no gene match: 9. The CDR3 DNA reads TGTGCCAGCAGTGAAACCGCCCCCGGACTAGCGGGACAAGAGACCCAGTACTTC. It is translated as CASSETAPGLAGQETQYF.

This clonotype turned up a few times. The chain is built from TRBV6-1 and TRBJ1-1; 9 bases fit TRBD1. The V gene end was trimmed by 8 bases and the J gene end by 0 bases; junction bases not matched to a gene: 7. This CDR3 contains 15 residues. CDR1 and CDR2 (germline): MNHNS, SASEGT. This chain's CDR3 is CASARDRVLNTEAFF. The CDR3 nucleotides are TGTGCCAGCGCCCGGGACAGGGTTTTGAACACTGAAGCTTTCTTT.

Points on this clonotype: The junction departs from the called germline gene at one end, perhaps through a read error. The chain employs TRBV27 and TRBJ2-3, with D possibly called TRBD1 or TRBD2 (5 bases each). Germline assignment: CDR1 MNHEY and CDR2 SMNVEV (reference sequence). The CDR3 length is 15 residues. The CDR3 bases are TGTGCCCGCAGGCCGGGGCTAGGAGTCAAAAACACGCAGTATTTC. Protein: CARRPGLGVKNTQYF.

The CDR3 loop reads CASSGPRIGPQQYF. DNA of the CDR3: TGTGCCAGCAGCGGGCCACGTATTGGACCCCAGCAGTACTTC. The J gene is TRBJ2-1, the V gene TRBV5-8; no clear D. Matching the DNA end better, TRBJ2-7 makes the J call doubtful. The germline V gene encodes CDR1 SGHTS and CDR2 YDEGEE. The CDR3 is 14 amino acids.

This clonotype is medium-sized (0.01 to 0.1%) within its sample. The chain carries TRBV27 and TRBJ2-6, with D perhaps matching TRBD1 (5 bases). V was clipped by 2 bases and J by 4 bases, with 18 bases between them. The CDR3 length is 18 residues. Looked up from germline, CDR1 is MNHEY and CDR2 is SMNVEV (reference sequence). This CDR3 reads CASSLAQGQGSGANVLTF. The CDR3 nucleotides read TGTGCCAGCAGTTTAGCGCAGGGCCAAGGCTCGGGGGCCAACGTCCTGACTTTC.

The J gene is TRBJ2-2, the V gene TRBV29-1; D might be TRBD1 (6 bases). This CDR3 comprises 15 residues. Trimming left V 4 bases short and J 0 bases short, with 12 bases between. Germline loops: CDR1 SQVTM, CDR2 ANQGSEA. As DNA, the CDR3 is TGCAGCGTTGGGCCCGGACAGTCGAACACCGGGGAGCTGTTTTTT. Its translation is CSVGPGQSNTGELFF.

By share, this clonotype counts as medium-sized (0.01 to 0.1%). CDR3 sequence (DNA): TGCGCCAGCAGTGGGGAAAGGGACTCAGATACGCAGTATTTT. Translated: CASSGERDSDTQYF. The chain joins TRBV10-1 to TRBJ2-3, with a possible D match to TRBD2 (6 bases). Germline CDR1 WNHNN, CDR2 SYGVQD (reference sequence). The CDR3 contains 14 residues. Trimming removed 4 bases from V and 4 bases from J, with 12 bases in between.

The V and J genes are TRBV27 and TRBJ2-5; D could derive from TRBD1 or TRBD2 (6 bases each). This CDR3 is 14 amino acids long. Germline assignment: CDR1 MNHEY and CDR2 SMNVEV (reference sequence). CDR3 amino acids: CAGSGGRATETQYF. CDR3 nucleotides: TGTGCGGGCAGTGGGGGGCGGGCCACAGAGACCCAGTACTTC.

This clonotype was counted at least ten times. V gene TRBV6-1 combines with J gene TRBJ1-1; D perhaps matches TRBD1 (5 bases). CDR1 and CDR2 (germline): MNHNS, SASEGT. V lost 11 bases, J lost 3 bases, and 25 bases lay in between. CDR3 size: 16 residues. The CDR3, as DNA: TGTGCCGTGGGTTTCGGGGGGGAGGGGAGGGACACTGAAGCTTTCTTT. This codes for CAVGFGGEGRDTEAFF.

This clonotype was detected many times. Written as DNA, the CDR3 is TGTGCCAGCAGTGGACTAGCGGCTAGCTCCTACGAGCAGTACTTC. Amino acids: CASSGLAASSYEQYF. This chain uses TRBV6-1 with TRBJ2-7, with 9 bases matching TRBD2. CDR1 and CDR2 (germline): MNHNS, SASEGT. This CDR3 has 15 amino acids. V trimming: 4 bases; J trimming: 0 bases; junction bases outside the gene matches: 4.

This clonotype was seen repeatedly, ten times or more. The chain combines TRBV5-1 with TRBJ2-5; no firm D call. Trimming shortened V by 0 bases and J by 3 bases, and 12 bases separated the two germline ends. The CDR3 is made up of 15 amino acids. Germline CDR1 is SGHRS and CDR2 is YFSETQ. CDR3 bases: TGCGCCAGCAGCTTGGTCGGGCGGAACGAAGAGACCCAGTACTTC. The encoded protein is CASSLVGRNEETQYF.

This clonotype was observed once. This chain connects TRBV24-1 to TRBJ1-5; TRBD1 aligns across 7 bases. This CDR3 is 14 amino acids long. The germline V gene encodes CDR1 KGHDR and CDR2 SFDVKD. J was trimmed by 5 bases and V by 6 bases; bases with no gene match: 6. The DNA of the CDR3 is TGTGCCACCAGTCGAGGGGGCTTTGATCAGCCCCAGCATTTT. It translates to CATSRGGFDQPQHF.

Remarks on this clonotype: At one of its ends the junction is not consistent with the germline gene, which may arise from a read error. V is TRBV10-3 and J is TRBJ2-2, with TRBD1 as a possible D gene (6 bases). This CDR3 spans 13 amino acids. Looked up from germline, CDR1 is ENHRY and CDR2 is SYGVKD. In DNA, the CDR3 is TGTGCCAGTCAGGCTATGAGCACAGGGAAGCTGTATTTT. Residues: CASQAMSTGKLYF.

The genes are TRBV6-1 and TRBJ2-5; 9 bases fit TRBD1. Germline values: CDR1 MNHNS, CDR2 SASEGT. The CDR3 is 15 residues long. V was pared by 7 bases and J by 2 bases, with 8 bases of the junction left unmatched. CDR3 DNA: TGTGCCAGCATTGATACAGGGGGCCCGCAAGAGACCCAGTACTTC. This encodes CASIDTGGPQETQYF.

The chain employs TRBV6-5 and TRBJ2-1, with D maybe TRBD2 (6 bases). Near its end, the DNA agrees better with TRBJ2-7, so the J call may be wrong. The CDR3 runs to 14 residues. Germline CDR1 MNHEY, CDR2 SVGAGI. The CDR3 nucleotides are TGTGCCAGCAGTTTAGTGGGAGGCGGGTACGAGCAGTACTTC. Translating it yields CASSLVGGGYEQYF.

The gene calls are TRBV3-1 and TRBJ2-1, with TRBD2 matching over 12 bases. The end of the DNA is better explained by TRBJ2-5, so the J call may be wrong. Germline CDR1 LGHDT, CDR2 YNNKEL (reference sequence). CDR3 length: 18 residues. The CDR3 nucleotides are TGTGCCAGCAGCCAAGAAAGGATCGGACTAGCGGGGAAAGAGACCCAGTACTTC. Its translation is CASSQERIGLAGKETQYF.

Concerning this clonotype: Its ends do not fully match the called genes, so a read error is possible. V and J are TRBV10-3 and TRBJ2-4; tentative D call: TRBD2 (6 bases). CDR1 is ENHRY, CDR2 SYGVKD, per germline. CDR3 length: 14 amino acids. The CDR3 DNA follows: TGTGGCGTCCCGGGGAGGTGTGGCAAAAATACTCAGTATTTC. Translated, it gives CGVPGRCGKNTQYF.

The table lists this clonotype with many counts. The chain recombines TRBV14 with TRBJ2-5; the match to TRBD2 covers 15 bases. Unmatched junction bases numbered 1, after V lost 4 bases and J lost 4 bases. The germline CDR1 and CDR2 sequences are SGHDN and FVKESK. CDR3 length: 15 residues. CDR3 sequence: CASSPGLAGGETQYF. CDR3 DNA sequence: TGTGCCAGCAGCCCGGGACTAGCGGGAGGAGAGACCCAGTACTTC.